These 10 T cell receptor beta chains came from one sample sequenced in a study of blood T cell repertoires in COVID-19. TCRdb keeps only in-frame clones here, not all; method: immunoSEQ multiplex PCR. The sample includes roughly 250,000 clones, 84% seen only once; the top ten take 8% to 9.5%. Sequences were obtained from peripheral blood. The receptors were sampled from a human donor in a cohort sampled during active COVID-19.

The chain employs TRBV10-3 and TRBJ1-1; TRBD1 matches at 9 bases. CDR3 size: 15 residues. After removal of 5 bases from V and 1 base from J, the junction contained 5 bases not matched to a gene. Germline V gene data show CDR1 as ENHRY and CDR2 as SYGVKD. For the CDR3, the DNA is TGTGCCATCAGTTTACAGGGGGCAGAGAACACTGAAGCTTTCTTT. Translating gives CAISLQGAENTEAFF.

This sequence joins TRBV2 and TRBJ2-2; 9 bases match TRBD1. This CDR3 spans 15 amino acids. J gave up 4 bases and V 3 bases, and 3 bases lay outside the gene matches. CDR1 SNHLY and CDR2 FYNNEI come from the germline V gene. CDR3 residues: CASSEMDRGTGELFF. CDR3 nucleotide sequence: TGTGCCAGCAGTGAGATGGACAGGGGCACCGGGGAGCTGTTTTTT.

This chain uses TRBV18 with TRBJ1-3; D ambiguous. Germline assignment: CDR1 KGHSH and CDR2 LQKENI. Trimming cost V 6 bases and J 5 bases, with 8 bases left between them. CDR3 size: 12 residues. CDR3: CASSSNRNTIYF. The DNA for the CDR3 is TGTGCCAGCTCCTCCAACAGAAACACCATATATTTT.

The chain links TRBV19 to TRBJ1-1, with no clear D. Trimming shortened V by 5 bases and J by 1 base, and 11 bases separated the two germline ends. There are 14 residues in the CDR3. Germline V CDR1 and CDR2: LNHDA, SQIVND (reference sequence). The CDR3 reads CASSLAGTNTEAFF. CDR3 coding DNA: TGTGCCAGTAGTCTAGCGGGAACGAACACTGAAGCTTTCTTT. Based on the CDR3 plus reference TRBV19 and TRBJ1-1, the full variable domain is DGGITQSPKYLFRKEGQNVTLSCEQNLNHDAMYWYRQDPGQGLRLIYYSQIVNDFQKGDIAEGYSVSREKKESFPLTVTSAQKNPTAFYLCASSLAGTNTEAFFGQGTRLTVV.

The V gene is TRBV3-1 (or the pseudogene TRBV3-2), the J gene TRBJ2-1; 9 bases fit TRBD1. Germline CDR1 and CDR2: LGHDT and YNNKEL (reference sequence). The CDR3 runs to 12 residues. The V gene end was trimmed by 4 bases and the J gene end by 8 bases; junction bases not matched to a gene: 0. The CDR3 DNA reads TGTGCCAGCAGCCGGGACAGGGATGAGCAGTTCTTC. This codes for CASSRDRDEQFF.

The CDR3 DNA sequence: TGTGCCAGCAGGGAGGGCCCGACCAACACCTTC. Protein product: CASREGPTNTF. V usage is TRBV2 and J usage is TRBJ1-2; D ambiguous. Germline CDR1 reads SNHLY; CDR2 reads FYNNEI. The CDR3 is 11 residues long. Trimming took off 6 bases at V and 12 bases at J, with 14 bases between the two ends.

This chain connects TRBV2 to TRBJ2-5; 7 nucleotides match TRBD1. The CDR3 loop spans 14 amino acids. CDR1 SNHLY and CDR2 FYNNEI come from the germline V gene. Trimming took 6 bases from V and 2 from J; bases not matched to a gene: 6. The CDR3: CASRTGILQETQYF. The DNA for the CDR3 is TGTGCCAGCAGGACAGGGATTCTGCAAGAGACCCAGTACTTC. Based on the CDR3 plus reference TRBV2 and TRBJ2-5, the full variable domain is EPEVTQTPSHQVTQMGQEVILRCVPISNHLYFYWYRQILGQKVEFLVSFYNNEISEKSEIFDDQFSVERPDGSNFTLKIRSTKLEDSAMYFCASRTGILQETQYFGPGTRLLVL.

V is TRBV18 and J is TRBJ2-7; D is undetermined. Trimming removed 0 bases at V and 6 bases at J, with 9 bases between. The CDR3 length is 13 residues. Germline values: CDR1 KGHSH, CDR2 LQKENI. The CDR3 loop is CASSPPSLLEQYF. The DNA of the CDR3 is TGTGCCAGCTCACCACCGAGCCTGCTCGAGCAGTACTTC.

This chain connects TRBV5-1 to TRBJ2-3; TRBD2 agrees at 8 bases. The CDR3 runs to 17 residues. V shed 0 bases and J 7 bases; nucleotides not matched to a gene: 13. Germline loops: CDR1 SGHRS, CDR2 YFSETQ. The CDR3, as DNA: TGCGCCAGCAGCTTGGTTGCCAGCGGGAGCAATGTCAATACGCAGTATTTT. Its protein is CASSLVASGSNVNTQYF.

The table lists this clone with a few counts. The chain links TRBV19 to TRBJ1-5; the D gene is possibly TRBD1 (6 bases). Germline CDR1 LNHDA, CDR2 SQIVND (reference sequence). The germline V and J ends were trimmed by 8 bases and 5 bases, with 13 bases remaining between them. The CDR3 is 13 residues long. DNA for the CDR3: TGTGCCAGTGAAGCGGCAGGGGATCAGCCCCAGCATTTT. Translating it yields CASEAAGDQPQHF.